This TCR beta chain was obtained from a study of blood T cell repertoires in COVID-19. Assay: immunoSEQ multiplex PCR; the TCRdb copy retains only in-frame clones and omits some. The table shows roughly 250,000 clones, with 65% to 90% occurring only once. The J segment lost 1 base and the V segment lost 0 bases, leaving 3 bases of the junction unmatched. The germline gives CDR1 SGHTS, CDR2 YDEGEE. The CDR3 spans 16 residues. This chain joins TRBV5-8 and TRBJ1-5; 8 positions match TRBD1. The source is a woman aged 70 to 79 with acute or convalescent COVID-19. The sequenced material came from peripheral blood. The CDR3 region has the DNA TGTGCCAGCAGCTTGGTTGGACAGGGAAGCAATCAGCCCCAGCATTTT. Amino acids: CASSLVGQGSNQPQHF. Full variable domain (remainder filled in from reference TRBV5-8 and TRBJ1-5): EAGVTQSPTHLIKTRGQQATLRCSPISGHTSVYWYQQALGLGLQFLLWYDEGEERNRGNFPPRFSGRQFPNYSSELNVNALELEDSALYLCASSLVGQGSNQPQHFGDGTRLSIL.